These 19 T cell receptor beta chains originate from one sample sequenced in a study of breast tumors, draining lymph nodes, adjacent tissues. TCRdb processed the multiplex PCR reads anew with MiXCR; each CDR3 protein has one entry. The sample shows roughly 120,000 distinct CDR3 sequences, nearly 20% of them seen only once. The lymph nodes were axillary draining lymph nodes from breast cancer patients. Sequencing used axillary lymph node tissue. Receptors were obtained from a female donor with breast cancer. Some clones in this sample may be carry-over from other donors' samples.

The chain joins TRBV11-2 to TRBJ2-1, with TRBD2 identical over 9 bases. The V gene end was trimmed by 7 bases and the J gene end by 9 bases; junction bases not matched to a gene: 13. The CDR3 totals 15 residues. Germline CDR1 is SGHAT and CDR2 is FQNNGV. Here the CDR3 reads CASTQRASGNVEQFF. The CDR3 bases are TGTGCCAGCACTCAACGGGCTAGCGGGAATGTTGAGCAGTTCTTC.

This clonotype appeared many times. V usage is TRBV5-1 and J usage is TRBJ1-2, with D possibly matching TRBD1 (6 bases). The CDR3 sequence is 14 residues long. Germline-derived CDR1 and CDR2 are SGHRS and YFSETQ. V shed 0 bases and J shed 4 bases, with 10 bases lying between them. The CDR3, as DNA: TGCGCCAGCAGCTTGGAAACAGGGTTCTATGGCTACACCTTC. Encoded protein: CASSLETGFYGYTF.

This clonotype came up many times. The chain has TRBV20-1 and TRBJ2-3; TRBD2 agrees at 7 bases. From germline, CDR1 is DFQATT and CDR2 SNEGSKA (reference sequence). With 5 bases clipped from V and 2 bases from J, the junction kept 13 bases outside the gene matches. The CDR3 sequence is 16 residues long. CDR3: CSAPPASGGTTDTQYF. Written as DNA, the CDR3 is TGCAGTGCTCCTCCTGCGTCGGGGGGAACCACAGATACGCAGTATTTT.

With respect to this clonotype: Given a much more abundant clone one base away, this may be a read error. The V and J genes are TRBV5-4 and TRBJ2-7, with 8 bases aligning to TRBD2. This CDR3 region has 15 residues. The V gene's germline CDR1 is SGHNT and CDR2 YYREEE (reference sequence). The CDR3 region is CASSPDLAGPYEQCF. The CDR3 DNA sequence: TGTGCCAGCAGCCCCGACTTAGCGGGACCCTACGAGCAGTGCTTC.

In its sample, this clonotype was seen many times. V gene TRBV25-1 combines with J gene TRBJ2-7; 9 bases are a match to TRBD1. Per the germline V gene, CDR1 is MGHDK and CDR2 is SYGVNS. The junction had 3 bases not matched to a gene; V was cut back by 6 bases and J by 3 bases. This CDR3 has 13 amino acids. The CDR3 sequence is CASRRDRDYEQYF. The CDR3 DNA is TGTGCCAGCAGACGGGACAGGGACTACGAGCAGTACTTC.

This clonotype was counted at least ten times. V and J are TRBV10-1 and TRBJ1-6; D is unresolved. Between the trimmed V and J ends, which lost 3 bases and 9 bases, there was a span of 12 bases. The CDR3 is 14 residues long. Germline V CDR1 and CDR2: WNHNN, SYGVQD (reference sequence). The CDR3 here is CASSDSGSGSPLHF. The CDR3 bases are TGCGCCAGCAGTGACTCGGGAAGTGGTTCACCCCTCCACTTT.

With regard to this clonotype: This may be a read error, as it is one base from a much larger clone. V gene TRBV3-1 combines with J gene TRBJ2-7; the match to TRBD1 covers 8 bases. Germline loops: CDR1 LGHDT, CDR2 YNNKEL (reference sequence). The CDR3 spans 13 residues. In DNA, the CDR3 is TGTGCCGGCAGCCGGGACAGGCGCTACGAGCAGTACTTC. Translation: CAGSRDRRYEQYF.

This clonotype has a count of ten or more. The chain has TRBV19 and TRBJ2-7; tentative D call: TRBD2 (6 bases). Looked up from germline, CDR1 is LNHDA and CDR2 is SQIVND (reference sequence). The CDR3 totals 14 residues. The V gene lost 5 bases and the J gene lost 2 bases, with 13 bases spanning the gap. The CDR3 DNA reads as TGTGCCAGTAGTCACGGGACTGGGACCTACGAGCAGTACTTC. Residues: CASSHGTGTYEQYF.

This clonotype was observed at least ten times. The chain has TRBV5-1 and TRBJ2-5; possibly TRBD2 for D (5 bases). Germline V gene lookup returns CDR1 SGHRS and CDR2 YFSETQ. V dropped 4 bases and J dropped 4 bases, with 11 bases sitting between them. There are 13 residues in the CDR3. CDR3 coding DNA: TGCGCCAGCAGCCCCGGGGTGGCAGAGACCCAGTACTTC. Its translation is CASSPGVAETQYF.

For this clonotype: The CDR3 does not end in the conserved phenylalanine or tryptophan, so this is likely a read error. V usage is TRBV6-6 and J usage is TRBJ1-1; D gene unclear. CDR3 length: 13 residues. Trimming pared 7 bases from V and 0 bases from J, leaving 9 bases between. Germline assignment: CDR1 MNHNY and CDR2 SVGAGI (reference sequence). Here the CDR3 DNA reads TGTGCCAGCACCCTGGACGTGAACACTGAAGCTTTCTCT. Translation gives CASTLDVNTEAFS.

The sample holds many counts of this clonotype. V and J are TRBV24-1 and TRBJ1-5; D is unresolved. The ends were cut back, 4 bases at V and 3 bases at J, with 3 bases in the middle. The CDR3 totals 12 residues. CDR1 and CDR2 (germline): KGHDR, SFDVKD. CDR3 in DNA: TGTGCCACCAGTGAGGACAATCAGCCCCAGCATTTT. It specifies CATSEDNQPQHF.

This clonotype was seen repeatedly, ten times or more. The gene calls are TRBV20-1 and TRBJ2-7, with 8 nucleotides matching TRBD1. CDR3 length: 13 amino acids. The germline V gene has CDR1 DFQATT and CDR2 SNEGSKA (reference sequence). Trimming cost V 6 bases and J 6 bases; bases outside gene matches: 10. The CDR3 protein is CSALVPGGVEQYF. In nucleotides, the CDR3 is TGCAGTGCCCTAGTACCAGGGGGCGTCGAGCAGTACTTC.

This clonotype was seen repeatedly, ten times or more. The chain links TRBV25-1 to TRBJ2-7; no definite D call. The V end was cut by 0 bases, the J end by 6 bases, with 9 bases between. The CDR3 covers 13 residues. Germline lookup yields CDR1 MGHDK and CDR2 SYGVNS. CDR3 residues: CASSEYYRLEQYF. The CDR3 DNA sequence: TGTGCCAGCAGTGAATATTATCGGCTCGAGCAGTACTTC.

This clonotype came up many times. The J gene is TRBJ2-7, the V gene TRBV28; 7 bases align to TRBD1. There are 12 residues in the CDR3. Looked up from germline, CDR1 is MDHEN and CDR2 is SYDVKM. Trimming cost V 7 bases and J 4 bases; bases outside gene matches: 4. The CDR3 nucleotides are TGTGCCAGCACCGGGACAGTATACGAGCAGTACTTC. This gives the protein CASTGTVYEQYF.

There are many counts of this clonotype. This sequence joins TRBV5-6 and TRBJ2-2, with a weak D call TRBD1 (6 bases). Trimming left V 0 bases short and J 3 bases short, with 12 bases between. Germline V CDR1 and CDR2: SGHDT, YYEEEE. This CDR3 contains 16 residues. In DNA, the CDR3 is TGTGCCAGCAGCTTGGAGGGGGAGATGTACACCGGGGAGCTGTTTTTT. This encodes CASSLEGEMYTGELFF. Complete variable domain (other parts from reference TRBV5-6 and TRBJ2-2): DAGVTQSPTHLIKTRGQQVTLRCSPKSGHDTVSWYQQALGQGPQFIFQYYEEEERQRGNFPDRFSGHQFPNYSSELNVNALLLGDSALYLCASSLEGEMYTGELFFGEGSRLTVL.

Details on this clonotype: The CDR3 end shows no conserved phenylalanine or tryptophan, and so a read error is likely. The chain uses TRBV7-9 and TRBJ2-7; 9 nucleotides agree with TRBD1. CDR3 length: 16 amino acids. Germline CDR1 is SEHNR and CDR2 is FQNEAQ (reference sequence). Trimming cost V 6 bases and J 7 bases; bases outside gene matches: 16. In DNA form, the CDR3 reads TGTGCCAGCAGTGAATCCGACAGGGGGGATTCGTGGGAGCAGTACTCC. It is translated as CASSESDRGDSWEQYS.

The table lists this clonotype with a few counts. The chain joins TRBV28 to TRBJ2-1, with D uncertain. The germline V gene has CDR1 MDHEN and CDR2 SYDVKM. CDR3 length equals 12 residues. The V gene lost 1 base and the J gene lost 8 bases, with 6 bases spanning the gap. The CDR3 loop reads CASSLYRDEQFF. The CDR3 DNA follows: TGTGCCAGCAGTTTATATAGGGATGAGCAGTTCTTC.

This chain joins TRBV18 and TRBJ2-7; TRBD2 aligns across 11 bases. The CDR3 covers 16 residues. The germline CDR1 and CDR2 sequences are KGHSH and LQKENI. The V gene end was trimmed by 3 bases and the J gene end by 7 bases; junction bases not matched to a gene: 11. The CDR3 sequence: CASSPLAGGPSREQYF. The CDR3 coding sequence is TGTGCCAGCTCACCTTTAGCGGGAGGGCCCTCTCGGGAGCAGTACTTC. The whole variable domain, remainder taken from reference TRBV18 and TRBJ2-7, is NAGVMQNPRHLVRRRGQEARLRCSPMKGHSHVYWYRQLPEEGLKFMVYLQKENIIDESGMPKERFSAEFPKEGPSILRIQQVVRGDSAAYFCASSPLAGGPSREQYFGPGTRLTVT.

There are many counts of this clonotype. This chain connects TRBV20-1 to TRBJ2-3; D unresolved. Germline V gene sequence: CDR1 DFQATT, CDR2 SNEGSKA (reference sequence). The CDR3 has 13 residues. Trimming removed 5 bases from V and 0 bases from J, with 9 bases in between. The CDR3 region is CSAERPSTDTQYF. CDR3 in DNA: TGCAGTGCTGAGAGACCTAGCACAGATACGCAGTATTTT.